These 11 T cell receptor beta chains were sequenced from one sample in a study of tumor and adjacent non-tumor tissue in lung cancer. The template was RNA from unsorted bulk tissue. A modified ARM-PCR protocol with three rounds of nested PCR amplified TCRbeta. TCRdb recomputed calls from the multiplex PCR reads with MiXCR, one row per CDR3 protein. There are 95,000 to 150,000 distinct CDR3 sequences in the sample; 66% occur only once, and more than 10% lies in the top ten. Sequencing was performed on lung tumor tissue. These receptors originate from a young man with non-small cell lung cancer.

Ten or more counts support this clonotype. The chain employs TRBV29-1 and TRBJ1-1; no clear D. The CDR3 consists of 11 residues. Germline V gene data show CDR1 as SQVTM and CDR2 as ANQGSEA. V was clipped by 7 bases and J by 0 bases, with 6 bases between them. The CDR3 sequence is CSAYLNTEAFF. The CDR3, as DNA: TGCAGCGCCTACTTGAACACTGAAGCTTTCTTT.

The chain has TRBV30 and TRBJ2-2; D unclear. This CDR3 has 13 residues. CDR1 is GTSNPN and CDR2 is SVGIG in the germline V gene (reference sequence). Trimming left V 3 bases short and J 5 bases short, with 10 bases between. The DNA for the CDR3 is TGTGCCTGGAGCGCAAGAAAGACCGGGGAGCTGTTTTTT. Encoded protein: CAWSARKTGELFF.

Remarks on this clonotype: One end of the junction does not line up with germline, which may come from a read error. The chain has TRBV6-5 and TRBJ1-1; D call uncertain. CDR3 length equals 13 residues. Looked up from germline, CDR1 is MNHEY and CDR2 is SVGAGI. The CDR3 coding sequence is TGTGCCAGCAACTACCGTGAGAACACTGAAACTTTCTTT. It encodes CASNYRENTETFF.

To note about this clonotype: This clone may be a read error of a much larger clone one base away. The J gene is TRBJ2-7, the V gene TRBV12-3 or TRBV12-4; 11 nucleotides match TRBD2. V lost 1 base, J lost 4 bases, and 6 bases stayed unmatched. The CDR3 length is 16 residues. The CDR3 bases are TGTGCCAGCAGTTTAGAGTTAGCGGGGGGGCTTTACGAGCAGTACTTC. Translating gives CASSLELAGGLYEQYF.

The chain combines TRBV6-1 with TRBJ2-5, with no clear D. This CDR3 is 13 amino acids long. V was clipped by 3 bases and J by 3 bases, with 8 bases between them. The germline CDR1 and CDR2 sequences are MNHNS and SASEGT. The CDR3 DNA is TGTGCCAGCAGTGACGGGCCCAAAGAGACCCAGTACTTC. Its translation: CASSDGPKETQYF.

This clonotype has a count of ten or more. The V and J genes are TRBV4-2 and TRBJ1-2; D is uncertain. Germline V lookup: CDR1 LGHNA, CDR2 YNFKEQ. The length of the CDR3 is 16 residues. V lost 4 bases, J lost 4 bases, and 19 bases lay in between. This CDR3 is CASSPGSLQRSYGYTF. The CDR3, as DNA: TGTGCCAGCAGCCCGGGAAGTTTACAGCGATCCTATGGCTACACCTTC.

With respect to this clonotype: The final CDR3 position lacks the conserved phenylalanine or tryptophan, pointing to a likely read error. The chain uses TRBV5-1 and TRBJ2-3; no definite D call. Per the germline V gene, CDR1 is SGHRS and CDR2 is YFSETQ. V lost 0 bases, J lost 4 bases, and 9 bases lay in between. The CDR3 is made up of 14 amino acids. The CDR3 reads CASSLDPLADTQYY. The CDR3 bases are TGCGCCAGCAGCTTGGACCCTCTGGCAGATACGCAGTATTAT.

This clonotype was found once. Mismatch with germline at one junction end may stem from a read error. Here the CDR3 DNA reads TGTGCCAGCGGCTTAGAGGAATTGGGGGGAAACTACGAGCAGTACTTC. Encoded protein: CASGLEELGGNYEQYF. The chain couples TRBV11-2 to TRBJ2-7; weak D call: TRBD2 (6 bases). From germline, CDR1 is SGHAT and CDR2 FQNNGV. The length of the CDR3 is 16 residues.

This clonotype was detected only once. A clone one base away is much larger, so this may be a read error. The V and J genes are TRBV12-3 or TRBV12-4 and TRBJ1-1; D unclear. The V and J ends lost 5 bases and 0 bases respectively, with 10 bases between them. The CDR3 sequence is 14 residues long. In DNA form, the CDR3 reads TGTGCCAGCAGTAAGGATACCCTGAACACTGAAGCTTTCTTT. Amino acids: CASSKDTLNTEAFF.

The chain couples TRBV29-1 to TRBJ2-5; D is perhaps TRBD1 or TRBD2 (5 bases each). The CDR3 totals 14 residues. Trimming took 3 bases from V and 5 from J, leaving 16 bases between them. CDR1 is SQVTM and CDR2 is ANQGSEA in the germline V gene. The CDR3 is CSVDFGDVGETQYF. CDR3 DNA sequence: TGCAGCGTTGATTTCGGGGACGTTGGGGAGACCCAGTACTTC.

This clonotype came up many times. The chain has TRBV5-1 and TRBJ1-3, with TRBD1 matching over 7 bases. V dropped 4 bases and J dropped 3; count of bases not matched to a gene: 4. CDR1 and CDR2 from the germline V gene are SGHRS and YFSETQ. This CDR3 has 14 residues. In DNA, the CDR3 is TGCGCCAGCAGCCCAGGGGGTTTTGGAAACACCATATATTTT. Its protein is CASSPGGFGNTIYF. Full variable domain (remainder filled in from reference TRBV5-1 and TRBJ1-3): KAGVTQTPRYLIKTRGQQVTLSCSPISGHRSVSWYQQTPGQGLQFLFEYFSETQRNKGNFPGRFSGRQFSNSRSEMNVSTLELGDSALYLCASSPGGFGNTIYFGEGSWLTVV.